This note documents a single T cell receptor beta chain sequence. The antigen this receptor binds is unknown. No per-base quality is available; no much larger clone lies one base away. This entry belongs to a study of T cells in Graves' hyperthyroidism and ophthalmopathy (dated by TCRdb to between 2018 and 2021). With respect to the entire study: Peripheral blood was sampled at the time of initial diagnosis, prior to any treatment. After sampling, hyperthyroidism patients received methimazole starting at 30 mg daily, and ophthalmopathy patients received high-dose intravenous methylprednisolone. The paper reports TCR Vbeta CDR3 sequencing of fewer than 150 peripheral blood samples: under 45 ophthalmopathy, under 80 hyperthyroidism and approximately 17 progressor patients. The study also compared thyroid tissue and blood T-cell repertoires from about 6 Graves' hyperthyroidism patients. Whether ophthalmopathy could be predicted prospectively was tested in an independent validation cohort made up of about 18 hyperthyroidism patients plus 17 patients who later progressed to ophthalmopathy. A discovery cohort of about a hundred patients, about 44 with Graves' ophthalmopathy and about 58 with stable Graves' hyperthyroidism, was used to find distinguishing TCR V-J signatures. The 75 to 100 discovery patients were divided at random into training and test sets in a 7:3 ratio. Summary of the overall study and its limitations: In validation, the model predicted progression to ophthalmopathy a median of about 6.8 months before onset, with approximately 70% sensitivity and 72.22% specificity. Ophthalmopathy was separated from stable hyperthyroidism by a 13 V-J signature model, with approximately 85% sensitivity and roughly 81% specificity obtained in cross-validation and 80%/75% obtained in testing. Most expanded thyroid clonotypes (frequency above 0.001) were also found in blood, which suggests that blood repertoires may mirror thyroid immune responses. Sample size was not statistically predetermined, and blinding of investigators to group allocation was not performed.

Stable Graves' hyperthyroidism was defined as the absence of progression to ophthalmopathy over 18 months of follow-up. Hyperthyroidism patients were newly diagnosed, with disease duration under 2 months, and aged 18 to 65 years. Exclusion was applied to patients with uncontrolled infections, other autoimmune diseases, pregnancy or lactation. Clinical symptoms, serum thyroxine and TRAb, thyroid ultrasound, and orbital computed tomography formed the basis for the diagnoses. Ficoll-Paque density gradient centrifugation was used to isolate PBMCs from about 9.4 ml of fresh peripheral blood. Total RNA was extracted with Trizol reagent, and quality was checked on an Agilent 2100 Bioanalyzer. Amplification of TCR beta CDR3 regions was carried out from RNA transcripts. The first round of RT-PCR for the TCR CDR3 was performed with the HTBI primer set and the Qiagen OneStep RT-PCR kit. A second multiplex PCR round built the libraries, followed by size selection and purification. Sequencing of the libraries was done on an Illumina HiSeq2000 using paired-end 100 bp reads. As for the original processing: SOAPnuke was used to process the raw data, removing reads that contained adapters or uncalled bases, had a mean Phred below 15, or lacked an exact match to the constant primer or identifier. COPE v1.2.5 was used to merge high-quality paired reads, and clonotypes were defined as unique nucleotide sequences. MiTCR v1.1 was used to align clonotypes to the IMGT TRBV, TRBD and TRBJ reference segments. Only V-J combinations with frequency above 0.0001, covering about 99% of repertoires, were analysed. The TCS score was defined as the ratio of F50 (clonal expansion) to E x V (chaos), calculated using BLOSUM62-based TCRdist between CDR3 peptides within each V-J. Welch's t-statistics and random forest reduced several hundred V-J features to roughly 13, which were used in a naive Bayes classifier (R e1071). TCRdb handled the public reads itself, with Q25 trimming in fastp and clone calling in MiXCR, and kept productive beta chains. Merged by CDR3 protein, the rows form single entries marked with the most common genes and DNA. TCRdb assigned the V and J calls; the authors' analysis was not used. The sample yields around 520,000 distinct CDR3 sequences; 13% to 15% were counted once. The ten top clones hold less than 20% of the sample.

The source is a woman under 30 with Graves' hyperthyroidism. Input material: blood.

Here is the DNA: TGTGCCAGCAGTGTAGGGACGGCGGTAAATTCACCCCTCCACTTT. It is translated as CASSVGTAVNSPLHF. Recombination connected TRBV6-1 to TRBJ1-6; the best D guess is TRBD1, with 5 bases matching. The germline ends are 14 bases apart after V is trimmed by 4 bases and J by 7 bases. CDR1 and CDR2 (MNHNS, SASEGT) derive from the germline V gene. From its cysteine to its phenylalanine, the CDR3 spans 15 amino acids. The retained sequence is limited to the CDR3, 45 bases, with the frame set at the first base.